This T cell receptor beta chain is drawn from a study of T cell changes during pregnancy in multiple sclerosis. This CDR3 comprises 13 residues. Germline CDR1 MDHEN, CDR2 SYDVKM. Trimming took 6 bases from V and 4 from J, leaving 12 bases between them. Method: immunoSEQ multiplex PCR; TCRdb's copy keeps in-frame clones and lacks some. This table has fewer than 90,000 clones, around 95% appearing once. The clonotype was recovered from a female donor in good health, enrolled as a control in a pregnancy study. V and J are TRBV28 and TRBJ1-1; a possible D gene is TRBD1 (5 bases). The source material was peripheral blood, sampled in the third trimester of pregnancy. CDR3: CASRGGSGTEAFF. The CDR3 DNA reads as TGTGCCAGCAGGGGGGGATCGGGCACTGAAGCTTTCTTT. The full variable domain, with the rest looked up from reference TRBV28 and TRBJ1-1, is DVKVTQSSRYLVKRTGEKVFLECVQDMDHENMFWYRQDPGLGLRLIYFSYDVKMKEKGDIPEGYSVSREKKERFSLILESASTNQTSMYLCASRGGSGTEAFFGQGTRLTVV.